This passage covers 14 T cell receptor beta chains from one sample sequenced in a study of cytomegalovirus exposure and HLA in healthy donors. Use of 60 Vbeta and 13 Jbeta primers characterized the PCR. Sequencing was performed with immunoSEQ multiplex PCR; in TCRdb, only in-frame clones are kept and a portion is missing. The sample lists roughly 34,000 clones, 65% to 75% occurring once. The sample consisted of PBMCs. The source of these receptors is a man in his forties in good health and CMV-seropositive.

This clone was recorded a few times. This chain uses TRBV5-1 with TRBJ1-3; no clear D gene. The CDR3 has 14 amino acids. Germline loops: CDR1 SGHRS, CDR2 YFSETQ. V lost 0 bases and J 8 bases, leaving 12 bases between the germline ends. DNA of the CDR3: TGCGCCAGCAGCTTGGCCACTAAGGAGGACACCATATATTTT. Protein: CASSLATKEDTIYF. The full variable domain, in which reference TRBV5-1 and TRBJ1-3 provide the parts outside the CDR3, is KAGVTQTPRYLIKTRGQQVTLSCSPISGHRSVSWYQQTPGQGLQFLFEYFSETQRNKGNFPGRFSGRQFSNSRSEMNVSTLELGDSALYLCASSLATKEDTIYFGEGSWLTVV.

This chain joins TRBV6-1 and TRBJ2-3; D call uncertain. The V and J ends lost 6 bases and 2 bases respectively, with 9 bases between them. Germline loops: CDR1 MNHNS, CDR2 SASEGT. CDR3 length equals 13 residues. In DNA, the CDR3 is TGTGCCAGCAGAGCACTGATCACAGATACGCAGTATTTT. Its translation: CASRALITDTQYF.

The gene calls are TRBV15 and TRBJ2-5, with 7 bases that match TRBD2. The V gene end was trimmed by 0 bases and the J gene end by 5 bases; junction bases not matched to a gene: 6. CDR3 length: 15 residues. Germline V gene data show CDR1 as LNHNV and CDR2 as YYDKDF (reference sequence). CDR3: CATSRDGGKLETQYF. In nucleotides, the CDR3 is TGTGCCACCAGCAGAGACGGGGGGAAGTTGGAGACCCAGTACTTC. The full variable domain, rest sourced from reference TRBV15 and TRBJ2-5, is DAMVIQNPRYQVTQFGKPVTLSCSQTLNHNVMYWYQQKSSQAPKLLFHYYDKDFNNEADTPDNFQSRRPNTSFCFLDIRSPGLGDTAMYLCATSRDGGKLETQYFGPGTRLLVL.

The CDR3 sequence: CASSAQGPYEQYF. CDR3 nucleotide sequence: TGTGCCAGTAGTGCACAGGGCCCCTACGAGCAGTACTTC. The chain employs TRBV19 and TRBJ2-7, with a possible D match to TRBD1 (6 bases). The CDR3 loop spans 13 amino acids. The germline gives CDR1 LNHDA, CDR2 SQIVND (reference sequence). Deletions cut 5 bases from V and 2 bases from J, with 10 bases between.

The chain uses TRBV2 and TRBJ1-2; 9 bases map to TRBD1. Germline CDR1 is SNHLY and CDR2 is FYNNEI. The junction had 13 bases not matched to a gene; V was cut back by 5 bases and J by 3 bases. This CDR3 spans 17 amino acids. The CDR3 here is CASSLIGTGRPYYGYTF. The CDR3 nucleotides are TGTGCCAGCAGTTTAATCGGGACAGGGAGACCCTACTATGGCTACACCTTC.

This clone was counted a few times. The genes are TRBV19 and TRBJ2-7, with 8 bases lining up with TRBD1. Germline CDR1 and CDR2: LNHDA and SQIVND (reference sequence). The ends lost 3 bases at V and 2 bases at J; junction bases unmatched: 6. The CDR3 sequence is 15 residues long. This CDR3 reads CASSMGTGGPYEQYF. The CDR3 DNA sequence: TGTGCCAGTAGTATGGGGACAGGCGGTCCCTACGAGCAGTACTTC.

This clone was observed a few times. The rearrangement uses TRBV6-5 and TRBJ2-7; TRBD1 is a possible D gene (7 bases). V lost 2 bases and J 2 bases, leaving 13 bases between the germline ends. Germline values: CDR1 MNHEY, CDR2 SVGAGI. CDR3 length: 15 residues. The CDR3 sequence is CASSYRRDSTYEQYF. Here the CDR3 DNA reads TGTGCCAGCAGTTACAGGCGGGACAGTACCTACGAGCAGTACTTC.

J is TRBJ2-7 and V is TRBV5-4; 10 bases are shared with TRBD2. Trimming cost V 0 bases and J 0 bases; bases outside gene matches: 3. The CDR3 spans 16 residues. Germline loops: CDR1 SGHNT, CDR2 YYREEE (reference sequence). CDR3 bases: TGTGCCAGCAGCTTGGACCTAGCGGGGGACTCCTACGAGCAGTACTTC. It encodes CASSLDLAGDSYEQYF. The variable domain in full, completed from reference TRBV5-4 and TRBJ2-7, reads ETGVTQSPTHLIKTRGQQVTLRCSSQSGHNTVSWYQQALGQGPQFIFQYYREEENGRGNFPPRFSGLQFPNYSSELNVNALELDDSALYLCASSLDLAGDSYEQYFGPGTRLTVT.

This clone occurred a few times. V usage is TRBV7-3 and J usage is TRBJ2-5, with 8 nucleotides matching TRBD2. The CDR3 consists of 14 residues. Germline lookup yields CDR1 SGHTA and CDR2 FQGTGA. The junction had 3 bases not matched to a gene; V was cut back by 5 bases and J by 1 base. CDR3 bases: TGTGCCAGCAGCACGGGACTAGGCCAAGAGACCCAGTACTTC. Residues: CASSTGLGQETQYF.

The chain employs TRBV19 and TRBJ2-5; D is perhaps TRBD2 (5 bases). This CDR3 is 12 amino acids long. CDR1 is LNHDA, CDR2 SQIVND, per germline (reference sequence). V lost 5 bases and J 5 bases, leaving 9 bases between the germline ends. CDR3 loop: CASSAWEETQYF. CDR3 coding DNA: TGTGCCAGTAGTGCGTGGGAGGAGACCCAGTACTTC.

The V gene is TRBV12-5, the J gene TRBJ2-7; tentative D call: TRBD1 (6 bases). From germline, CDR1 is LGHNT and CDR2 FRNRAP. The length of the CDR3 is 13 residues. V was clipped by 5 bases and J by 3 bases, with 11 bases between them. CDR3 in amino acids: CASGLRQDYEQYF. As DNA, the CDR3 is TGTGCTAGTGGTCTGAGACAGGACTACGAGCAGTACTTC.

There are a few counts of this clone. The J gene is TRBJ1-4, the V gene TRBV9, with D perhaps TRBD1 (5 bases). The germline CDR1 and CDR2 sequences are SGDLS and YYNGEE. The V end was cut by 4 bases, the J end by 3 bases, with 16 bases between. The CDR3 spans 16 residues. This chain's CDR3 is CASSPYSGFPNEKLFF. The CDR3 DNA reads TGTGCCAGCAGCCCTTACTCAGGGTTTCCTAATGAAAAACTGTTTTTT. Based on the CDR3 plus reference TRBV9 and TRBJ1-4, the full variable domain is DSGVTQTPKHLITATGQRVTLRCSPRSGDLSVYWYQQSLDQGLQFLIQYYNGEERAKGNILERFSAQQFPDLHSELNLSSLELGDSALYFCASSPYSGFPNEKLFFGSGTQLSVL.

This clone was picked up one time. Additional DNA sequences in this sample encode the identical CDR3. V is TRBV5-4 and J is TRBJ1-4; 11 bases line up with TRBD1. The CDR3 runs 19 residues. Germline loops: CDR1 SGHNT, CDR2 YYREEE (reference sequence). Trimming took 2 bases from V and 2 from J; bases not matched to a gene: 11. CDR3 coding DNA: TGTGCCAGCAGCTTACCAGCAGGGACAGGGGGAGGCACTAATGAAAAACTGTTTTTT. Translated, it gives CASSLPAGTGGGTNEKLFF. Using reference TRBV5-4 and TRBJ1-4 for the parts outside the CDR3, the full variable domain is ETGVTQSPTHLIKTRGQQVTLRCSSQSGHNTVSWYQQALGQGPQFIFQYYREEENGRGNFPPRFSGLQFPNYSSELNVNALELDDSALYLCASSLPAGTGGGTNEKLFFGSGTQLSVL.

The chain has TRBV7-9 and TRBJ1-3, with D possibly matching TRBD1 (5 bases). The CDR3 covers 15 residues. The V and J ends lost 4 bases and 0 bases respectively, with 10 bases between them. In germline, CDR1 is SEHNR, CDR2 FQNEAQ (reference sequence). The CDR3 sequence is CASSSSDSSGNTIYF. The CDR3, as DNA: TGTGCCAGCAGCTCATCAGACAGCTCTGGAAACACCATATATTTT.